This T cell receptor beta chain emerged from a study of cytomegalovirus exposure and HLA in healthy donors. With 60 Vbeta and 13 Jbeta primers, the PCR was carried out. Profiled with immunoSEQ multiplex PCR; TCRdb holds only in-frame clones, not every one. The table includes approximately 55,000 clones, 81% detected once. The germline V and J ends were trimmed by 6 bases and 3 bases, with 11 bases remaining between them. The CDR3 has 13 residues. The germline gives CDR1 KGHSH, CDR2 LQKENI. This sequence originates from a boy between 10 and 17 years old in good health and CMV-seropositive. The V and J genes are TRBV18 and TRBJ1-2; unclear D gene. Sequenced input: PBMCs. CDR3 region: CASSLDGDYGYTF. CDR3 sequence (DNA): TGTGCCAGCTCCCTGGACGGGGACTATGGCTACACCTTC.